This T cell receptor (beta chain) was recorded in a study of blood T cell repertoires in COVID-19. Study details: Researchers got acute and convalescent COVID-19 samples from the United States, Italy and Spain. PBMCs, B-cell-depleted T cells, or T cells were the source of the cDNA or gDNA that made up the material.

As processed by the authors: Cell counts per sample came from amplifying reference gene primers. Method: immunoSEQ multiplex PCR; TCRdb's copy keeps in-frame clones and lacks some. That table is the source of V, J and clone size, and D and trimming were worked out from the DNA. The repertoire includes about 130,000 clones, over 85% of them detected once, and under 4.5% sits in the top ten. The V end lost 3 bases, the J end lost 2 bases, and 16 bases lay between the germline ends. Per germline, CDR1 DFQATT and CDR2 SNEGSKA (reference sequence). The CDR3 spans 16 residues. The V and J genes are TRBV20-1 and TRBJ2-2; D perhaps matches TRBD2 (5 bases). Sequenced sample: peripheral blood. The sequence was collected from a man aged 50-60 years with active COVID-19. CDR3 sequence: CSASGVGLANTGELFF. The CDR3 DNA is TGCAGTGCTAGTGGAGTGGGCCTAGCAAACACCGGGGAGCTGTTTTTT.